The 10 T cell receptor beta chains presented below share a single source sample, sequenced in a study of T cell repertoires in cytomegalovirus infection. TCRdb redid the calling of the reads with MiXCR, one entry per CDR3 protein. Among some 270,000 distinct CDR3 sequences listed, less than 25% were seen once. Their specific antigens are unknown. The material was cultured PBMCs, obtained from culture after CMV antigen stimulation. The receptor set was obtained from a human donor in good health (CMV status not recorded). Some clones in this sample may be carry-over from other donors' samples.

J is TRBJ1-2 and V is TRBV29-1; 7 bases line up with TRBD1. CDR1 and CDR2 (germline): SQVTM, ANQGSEA. The CDR3 is made up of 17 amino acids. Losses at the gene ends were 0 bases for V and 0 bases for J; bases not matched to a gene: 10. The CDR3 DNA follows: TGCAGCGTTGAAGACCCCGCAGGGGGACGGACTAACTATGGCTACACCTTC. Translation: CSVEDPAGGRTNYGYTF.

This clonotype has a single count. The chain couples TRBV30 to TRBJ1-1, with TRBD1 matching over 7 bases. The J segment lost 8 bases and the V segment lost 0 bases, leaving 9 bases of the junction unmatched. In germline, CDR1 is GTSNPN, CDR2 SVGIG (reference sequence). The CDR3 is 14 amino acids. The CDR3 spells CAWSVGGTEMEAFF. In DNA form, the CDR3 reads TGTGCCTGGAGTGTCGGGGGGACAGAAATGGAAGCTTTCTTT.

This clonotype was detected ten times or more. V is TRBV12-3 or TRBV12-4 and J is TRBJ2-1, with 12 bases matching TRBD2. The CDR3 covers 15 residues. J was trimmed by 8 bases and V by 3 bases; bases with no gene match: 5. The CDR3 protein is CASSFWTSGNDEQFF. CDR3 DNA sequence: TGTGCCAGCAGTTTCTGGACTAGCGGGAACGATGAGCAGTTCTTC.

The chain couples TRBV7-9 to TRBJ1-1, with D possibly TRBD1 on 5 matching bases. The V and J ends lost 5 bases and 1 base respectively, with 17 bases between them. Germline V gives CDR1 SEHNR, CDR2 FQNEAQ (reference sequence). The CDR3 consists of 16 residues. The CDR3 DNA is TGTGCCAGCAGCCCAGTTCTTGCAGGGACGAACACTGAAGCTTTCTTT. Translation gives CASSPVLAGTNTEAFF. The whole variable domain, remainder taken from reference TRBV7-9 and TRBJ1-1, is DTGVSQNPRHKITKRGQNVTFRCDPISEHNRLYWYRQTLGQGPEFLTYFQNEAQLEKSRLLSDRFSAERPKGSFSTLEIQRTEQGDSAMYLCASSPVLAGTNTEAFFGQGTRLTVV.

This clonotype has just a few counts. The V gene is TRBV19, the J gene TRBJ1-5, with a weak D call TRBD1 (6 bases). V lost 9 bases to trimming and J lost 6 bases, with 18 bases between them. Germline V gene data show CDR1 as LNHDA and CDR2 as SQIVND (reference sequence). The CDR3 is made up of 14 amino acids. DNA of the CDR3: TGTGCCAGCCGAGAACAGGGTCTGATTCAGCCCCAGCATTTT. This sequence encodes CASREQGLIQPQHF.

V and J are TRBV4-1 and TRBJ1-1; perhaps TRBD1 as D (6 bases). The CDR3 has 14 residues. Germline V gene sequence: CDR1 MGHRA, CDR2 YSYEKL. Trimming shortened V by 5 bases and J by 1 base, and 11 bases separated the two germline ends. The CDR3 bases are TGCGCCAGCAGCTTGGGACACCCGAACACTGAAGCTTTCTTT. Residues: CASSLGHPNTEAFF.

This clonotype was recorded a few times. The chain uses TRBV28 and TRBJ2-3; a weak D match, TRBD2 (6 bases). The V gene lost 1 base and the J gene lost 4 bases, with 15 bases spanning the gap. This CDR3 has 16 residues. CDR1 and CDR2 (germline): MDHEN, SYDVKM. The CDR3 spells CASSLSSGERPDTQYF. The CDR3 DNA reads as TGTGCCAGCAGTTTATCCTCGGGGGAGCGACCAGATACGCAGTATTTT.

This clonotype was picked up a small number of times. The chain combines TRBV6-2 or TRBV6-3 with TRBJ2-1; no firm D call. Trimming pared 2 bases from V and 7 bases from J, leaving 9 bases between. The CDR3 has 13 residues. The germline V gene has CDR1 MNHEY and CDR2 SVGEGT. In DNA, the CDR3 is TGTGCCAGCAGTTACCTCCTCCTGAATGAGCAGTTCTTC. As protein: CASSYLLLNEQFF.

This chain connects TRBV4-1 to TRBJ1-1, with 7 positions matching TRBD1. This CDR3 contains 15 residues. Germline CDR1 is MGHRA and CDR2 is YSYEKL. The trim removed 5 bases at V and 1 base at J, leaving 7 bases unmatched. CDR3 coding DNA: TGCGCCAGCAGCGGATACAGGGGAGAGAACACTGAAGCTTTCTTT. Protein product: CASSGYRGENTEAFF.

This clonotype turned up a few times. The gene calls are TRBV20-1 and TRBJ2-4; D is tentatively TRBD1 or TRBD2 (5 bases each). The length of the CDR3 is 14 residues. Germline CDR1 reads DFQATT; CDR2 reads SNEGSKA (reference sequence). The germline V and J ends were trimmed by 3 bases and 1 base, with 10 bases remaining between them. CDR3 in DNA: TGCAGTGCTAGTCTCGGGACGGCCAAAAACATTCAGTACTTC. It codes for CSASLGTAKNIQYF.